Detailed here is one T cell receptor beta chain. Its cognate antigen is unknown. The data were taken from a study of human T cells and chemical hapten exposure. Study-level information: Patients received weekly diphenylcyclopropenone doses to the scalp throughout the approximately 25-week study.

One entry per CDR3 protein, called by TCRdb with MiXCR from the RACE reads. The table lists about 98,000 distinct CDR3 sequences, roughly a tenth of them singletons. Trimming stripped 6 bases from V and 2 bases from J, with 4 bases between. From germline, CDR1 is LGHDT and CDR2 YNNKEL (reference sequence). The CDR3 length is 12 residues. Time point given: pre-sensitization, week 0. Noted treatment: therapeutic diphenylcyclopropenone sensitization with weekly scalp DPC. The drawing of blood occurred before each patch test was applied. RNA extraction used unfractionated whole blood as the source of total RNA. Whole-study results and caveats: Expanded TCRs showed more large CDR3 clusters than pre-sensitization or healthy control sets.

This material consisted of whole blood, taken in connection with sensitization to the hapten diphenylcyclopropenone (DPC). This TCR derives from an older woman with alopecia areata. Some clones in this sample may be carry-over from other donors' samples. V and J are TRBV3-1 and TRBJ2-2; D uncertain. The CDR3 protein is CASRVNTGELFF. The CDR3 DNA sequence: TGTGCCAGCAGGGTAAACACCGGGGAGCTGTTTTTT.